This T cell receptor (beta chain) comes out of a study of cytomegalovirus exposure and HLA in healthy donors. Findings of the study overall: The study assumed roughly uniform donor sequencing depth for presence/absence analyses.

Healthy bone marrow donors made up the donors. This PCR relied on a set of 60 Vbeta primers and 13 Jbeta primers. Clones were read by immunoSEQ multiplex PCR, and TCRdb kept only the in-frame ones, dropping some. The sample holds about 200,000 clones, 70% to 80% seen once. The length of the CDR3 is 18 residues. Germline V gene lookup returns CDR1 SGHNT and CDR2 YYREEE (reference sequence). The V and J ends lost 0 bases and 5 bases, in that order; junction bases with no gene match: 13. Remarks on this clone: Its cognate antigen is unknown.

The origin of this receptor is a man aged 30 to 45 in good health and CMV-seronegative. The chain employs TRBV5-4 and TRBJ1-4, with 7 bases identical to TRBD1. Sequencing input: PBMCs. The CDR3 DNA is TGTGCCAGCAGCTTGGAACCCCCGACAGGGATGAAAAATGAAAAACTGTTTTTT. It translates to CASSLEPPTGMKNEKLFF.